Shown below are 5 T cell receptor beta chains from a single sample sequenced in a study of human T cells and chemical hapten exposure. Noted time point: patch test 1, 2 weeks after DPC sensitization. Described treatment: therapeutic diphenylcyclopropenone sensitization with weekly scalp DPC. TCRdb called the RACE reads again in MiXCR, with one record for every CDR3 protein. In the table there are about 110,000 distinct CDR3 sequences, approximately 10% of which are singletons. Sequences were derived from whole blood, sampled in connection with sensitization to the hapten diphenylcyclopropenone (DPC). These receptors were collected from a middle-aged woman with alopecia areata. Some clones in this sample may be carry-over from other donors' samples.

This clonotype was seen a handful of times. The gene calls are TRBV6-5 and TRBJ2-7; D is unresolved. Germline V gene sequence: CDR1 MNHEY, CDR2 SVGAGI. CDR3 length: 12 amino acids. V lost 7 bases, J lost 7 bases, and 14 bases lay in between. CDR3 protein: CASTSRGREQYF. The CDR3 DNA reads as TGTGCCAGCACCTCCCGAGGACGGGAGCAGTACTTC.

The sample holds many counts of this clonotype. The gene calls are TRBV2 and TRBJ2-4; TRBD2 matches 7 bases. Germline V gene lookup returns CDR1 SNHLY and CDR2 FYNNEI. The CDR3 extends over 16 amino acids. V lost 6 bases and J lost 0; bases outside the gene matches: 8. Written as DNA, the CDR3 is TGTGCCAGCAGCGCGGGGGTTACCATAGCCAAAAACATTCAGTACTTC. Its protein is CASSAGVTIAKNIQYF.

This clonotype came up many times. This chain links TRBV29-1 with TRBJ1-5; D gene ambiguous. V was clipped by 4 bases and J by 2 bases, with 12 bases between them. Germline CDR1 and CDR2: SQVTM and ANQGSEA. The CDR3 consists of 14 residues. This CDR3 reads CSVADMNGNQPQHF. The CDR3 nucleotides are TGCAGCGTTGCCGACATGAATGGCAATCAGCCCCAGCATTTT. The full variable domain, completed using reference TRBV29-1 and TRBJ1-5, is SAVISQKPSRDICQRGTSLTIQCQVDSQVTMMFWYRQQPGQSLTLIATANQGSEATYESGFVIDKFPISRPNLTFSTLTVSNMSPEDSSIYLCSVADMNGNQPQHFGDGTRLSIL.

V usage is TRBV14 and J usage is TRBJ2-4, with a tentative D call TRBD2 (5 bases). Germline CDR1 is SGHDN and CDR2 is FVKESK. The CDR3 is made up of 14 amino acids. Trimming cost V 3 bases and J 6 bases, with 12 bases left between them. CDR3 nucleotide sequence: TGTGCCAGCAGCCATCAAGGGAGCGGAAACATTCAGTACTTC. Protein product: CASSHQGSGNIQYF.

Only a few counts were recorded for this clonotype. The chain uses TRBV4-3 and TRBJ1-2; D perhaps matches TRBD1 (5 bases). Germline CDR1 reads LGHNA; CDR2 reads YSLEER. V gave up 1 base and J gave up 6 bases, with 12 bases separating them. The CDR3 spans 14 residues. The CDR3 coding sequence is TGCGCCAGCAGCCAAGCTCAGGGTACGCATGGCTACACCTTC. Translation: CASSQAQGTHGYTF.